This is a list of T cell receptor beta chains from one sample in a study of cytomegalovirus exposure and HLA in healthy donors. Only in-frame clones appear in the TCRdb table, and some are missing; sequencing was by immunoSEQ multiplex PCR. The data show 250,000 or so clones, 75% to 85% seen once. Material for sequencing was PBMCs. The receptors originated from a woman aged 60-75 years in good health and CMV-seropositive. Both conserved end residues are part of each CDR3. A D gene is named only where the DNA matches it firmly. Size values are once, few and many counts, or a class for expanded clones, and some rows have none.

D | size | J | V | DNA | CDR3
- | - | TRBJ2-5 | TRBV6-1 | TGTGCCAGCAGTGAAGCGTCAACCCTCTTCGGGCAGTACTTC | CASSEASTLFGQYF
TRBD1 | - | TRBJ1-1 | TRBV4-2 | TGTGCCAGCAGCCTGGGACAGGCTCCGAACACTGAAGCTTTCTTT | CASSLGQAPNTEAFF
- | - | TRBJ2-7 | TRBV10-1 | TGCGCCGGATATGGGGAGGATCACGAGCAGTACTTC | CAGYGEDHEQYF
TRBD1 | - | TRBJ1-2 | TRBV7-2 | TGTGCCAGCAGCTTCCGGGACAGGCCCCTCGGCTACACCTTC | CASSFRDRPLGYTF
- | - | TRBJ2-1 | TRBV28 | TGTGCCAGCACCCCGTCGGGTGGGGGGAATGAGCAGTTCTTC | CASTPSGGGNEQFF
- | - | TRBJ2-6 | TRBV5-4 | TGTGCCAGCAGAACGGACAGCTCTGGGGCCAACGTCCTGACTTTC | CASRTDSSGANVLTF
- | - | TRBJ1-1 | TRBV27 | TGTGCCAGCAGAAACGGACACACCGAAGCTTTCTTT | CASRNGHTEAFF
- | - | TRBJ2-3 | TRBV6-1 | TGTGCCAGCAGTGAATCTGGACTAATGATGGATACGCAGTATTTT | CASSESGLMMDTQYF
- | - | TRBJ2-1 | TRBV5-1 | TGCGCCAGCAGCTTGAGGGCTAGCGCATACAATGAGCAGTTCTTC | CASSLRASAYNEQFF
TRBD2 | few | TRBJ2-2 | TRBV7-9 | TGTGCCAGCAGTTGGGCTAGCGGGAGTGTGGGCACCGGGGAGCTGTTTTTT | CASSWASGSVGTGELFF
- | - | TRBJ1-5 | TRBV29-1 | TGCAGCGTTGCGGAGAGGAGCAATCAGCCCCAGCATTTT | CSVAERSNQPQHF
- | few | TRBJ1-2 | TRBV6-1 | TGTGCCAGCAGTGAAAACTACTATGGCTACACCTTC | CASSENYYGYTF
- | - | TRBJ1-2 | TRBV19 | TGTGCCAGTAGTACCACAGTTCGGTTGTACTATGGCTACACCTTC | CASSTTVRLYYGYTF
- | - | TRBJ2-7 | TRBV4-1 | TGCGCCAGCAGCCACCACACCACCTACGAGCAGTACTTC | CASSHHTTYEQYF
TRBD2 | - | TRBJ2-7 | TRBV4-1 | TGCGCCAGCAGCCCAACCCCAGCGGGGATCTACGAGCAGTACTTC | CASSPTPAGIYEQYF
- | - | TRBJ1-2 | TRBV27 | TGTGCCAGCGGGACGGGGGAGAACTATGGCTACACCTTC | CASGTGENYGYTF
- | - | TRBJ2-1 | TRBV7-6 | TGTGCCAGCAGCTCCCTTAGCAATGAGCAGTTCTTC | CASSSLSNEQFF
- | - | TRBJ2-2 | TRBV5-1 | TGCGCCAGCAGCCCGTGGACGGAGGTCACCGGGGAGCTGTTTTTT | CASSPWTEVTGELFF
- | - | TRBJ1-5 | TRBV19 | TGTGCCAGTAGTATAGCCCCTCCGGGAGGGAAGCCCCAGCATTTT | CASSIAPPGGKPQHF
TRBD2 | few | TRBJ2-1 | TRBV9 | TGTGCCAGCAGCCGATCCCGACCGGGACTAGGCAATGAGCAGTTCTTC | CASSRSRPGLGNEQFF
TRBD1 | - | TRBJ1-1 | TRBV9 | TGTGCCAGCAGCGTCGGGACAGGGGGCTTGAGGACTGAAGCTTTCTTT | CASSVGTGGLRTEAFF
TRBD1 | - | TRBJ1-5 | TRBV4-1 | TGCGCCAGCAGCCCCCGACAGGGAAATCAGCCCCAGCATTTT | CASSPRQGNQPQHF
- | - | TRBJ1-5 | TRBV28 | TGTGCCAGCAGTTACAGTTTCAATCAGCCCCAGCATTTT | CASSYSFNQPQHF
TRBD2 | - | TRBJ2-2 | TRBV4-1 | TGCGCCAGCAGCCGGGGACTAGCGGGAGGTACCGGGGAGCTGTTTTTT | CASSRGLAGGTGELFF
TRBD2 | - | TRBJ2-1 | TRBV18 | TGTGCCAGCTCACCGGGGACTAGCGGGAGCTATGAGCAGTTCTTC | CASSPGTSGSYEQFF
TRBD2 | - | TRBJ2-1 | TRBV4-1 | TGCGCCAGCAGCCAAGGCGCGGGAGTGAATGAGCAGTTCTTC | CASSQGAGVNEQFF
TRBD2 | - | TRBJ2-3 | TRBV7-8 | TGTGCCAGCAGCGGAGGACTAGCGGGAACCACAGATACGCAGTATTTT | CASSGGLAGTTDTQYF
- | - | TRBJ2-7 | TRBV5-1 | TGCGCCAGCAGCTTGGGGGGGCAGATGCTTGAGCAGTACTTC | CASSLGGQMLEQYF
TRBD1 | - | TRBJ2-2 | TRBV5-1 | TGCGCCAGCAGCTTTGGGACAGGGGACGCCGGGGAGCTGTTTTTT | CASSFGTGDAGELFF
- | - | TRBJ2-2 | TRBV10-3 | TGTGCCATCAGTGGGGGGGACACCGGGGAGCTGTTTTTT | CAISGGDTGELFF
- | - | TRBJ2-1 | TRBV19 | TGTGCCAGTAGCTTGGCTAGGACTACCTACAATGAGCAGTTCTTC | CASSLARTTYNEQFF
TRBD2 | - | TRBJ2-7 | TRBV5-1 | TGCGCCAGCAGCAGGTCTAGCGGGCCCTACGAGCAGTACTTC | CASSRSSGPYEQYF
- | - | TRBJ1-1 | TRBV5-1 | TGCGCCAGCAGCTTGGGAAGTGGCAGGGTGAACACTGAAGCTTTCTTT | CASSLGSGRVNTEAFF
TRBD2 | - | TRBJ2-3 | TRBV6-6 | TGTGCCAGCAGTCCCGGGACTAGGGGAGATACGCAGTATTTT | CASSPGTRGDTQYF
TRBD2 | - | TRBJ2-7 | TRBV27 | TGTGCCAGCAGTTTATCGGGGGGGAGTGGATTCTACGAGCAGTACTTC | CASSLSGGSGFYEQYF
TRBD2 | - | TRBJ2-3 | TRBV19 | TGTGCCAGTAGTCCCCTTCTAGCGGGGGCCACAGATACGCAGTATTTT | CASSPLLAGATDTQYF
TRBD1 | few | TRBJ1-1 | TRBV7-2 | TGTGCCAGCAGCTCTAGGGGGACAGCATTGAACACTGAAGCTTTCTTT | CASSSRGTALNTEAFF
- | - | TRBJ1-4 | TRBV18 | TGTGCCAGCTCACCAGCAGGGGAGAATGAAAAACTGTTTTTT | CASSPAGENEKLFF
- | - | TRBJ2-3 | TRBV4-1 | TGCGCCAGCAGCCAGGTTCGGGGAACTAGCACAGATACGCAGTATTTT | CASSQVRGTSTDTQYF
TRBD1 | - | TRBJ2-2 | TRBV19 | TGTGCCAGTAGTAGTGGACAGGGGGCGTCGGGGGAGCTGTTTTTT | CASSSGQGASGELFF